Included here is one TCR beta chain sequence, with context. Original handling: Counts of nucleated cells, estimated from reference gene primer amplification, were obtained. The assay was immunoSEQ multiplex PCR, and TCRdb's table has in-frame clones only and misses some. D and trimming were read from the DNA, whereas the V and J calls and clone size are those reported in that table. The table shows roughly 180,000 clones, with roughly 80% occurring only once. Germline assignment: CDR1 SGHTA and CDR2 FQGTGA. J gave up 9 bases and V 5 bases, and 3 bases lay outside the gene matches. This CDR3 comprises 12 residues. The sample comes from a study of blood T cell repertoires in COVID-19. Whole-study context: COVID-19 samples, acute and convalescent, were from the United States, Italy and Spain. Sample material is recorded as cDNA or gDNA derived from T cells, B-cell-depleted T cells, or PBMCs.

The study recruited people aged roughly 18 to 95 years across about two dozen US areas. Sequences were obtained from PBMCs or T cells enriched from blood (not recorded which). The chain recombines TRBV7-3 with TRBJ2-1; TRBD1 matches at 8 bases. This clonotype was obtained from a woman between 40 and 55 years old with acute COVID-19. The CDR3 is CASSRDRGEQFF. In nucleotides, the CDR3 is TGTGCCAGCAGCCGAGACAGGGGTGAGCAGTTCTTC.